These T cell receptor beta chains were read from a single sample in a study of cytomegalovirus exposure and HLA in healthy donors. Assay used: immunoSEQ multiplex PCR; TCRdb lists only in-frame clones, some missing. The sample has about 180,000 clones; less than 80% are singletons. Sequenced input: PBMCs. These receptors were collected from a young man in good health and CMV-seronegative. Each CDR3 is given with its conserved first and last residue. Fields, in order: J gene, V gene, clone size, D gene, CDR3 DNA, CDR3 protein. The D gene is left open where the match is weak. Clone size is shown for a subset of rows, as once, few, many or a class of expanded clone.

J: TRBJ2-1
V: TRBV7-9
size: once
D: TRBD1
DNA: TGTGCCAGCAGCTCTACAGGGGGAAATGGGGATGAGCAGTTCTTC
CDR3: CASSSTGGNGDEQFF

J: TRBJ1-2
V: TRBV7-2
size: -
D: -
DNA: TGTGCCAGCACCGAAGGCTCGGGGATGAACTATGGCTACACCTTC
CDR3: CASTEGSGMNYGYTF

J: TRBJ1-1
V: TRBV19
size: -
D: -
DNA: TGTGCCAGTAGCAAGACAGGGAACACTGAAGCTTTCTTT
CDR3: CASSKTGNTEAFF

J: TRBJ1-5
V: TRBV10-3
size: few
D: -
DNA: TGTGCCATCAGTCCGAGGGCCGCCGGAGCCCAGCATTTT
CDR3: CAISPRAAGAQHF

J: TRBJ1-1
V: TRBV28
size: -
D: TRBD1
DNA: TGTGCCAGCAGCCCCCCGCCCGGACAGGGCAACACTGAAGCTTTCTTT
CDR3: CASSPPPGQGNTEAFF

J: TRBJ1-2
V: TRBV2
size: -
D: -
DNA: TGTGCCACCCGGGGGGGCTATGGCTACACCTTC
CDR3: CATRGGYGYTF

J: TRBJ1-3
V: TRBV7-9
size: -
D: -
DNA: TGTGCCAGCAGCTTAAGGTCCAGGGTCGGAAACACCATATATTTT
CDR3: CASSLRSRVGNTIYF

J: TRBJ1-1
V: TRBV28
size: -
D: -
DNA: TGTGCCAGCAGTTTCGGTGTCGGGGAAGCTTTCTTT
CDR3: CASSFGVGEAFF

J: TRBJ1-1
V: TRBV29-1
size: -
D: -
DNA: TGCAGCGTTGAGAGGCAAATGAACACTGAAGCTTTCTTT
CDR3: CSVERQMNTEAFF

J: TRBJ2-4
V: TRBV5-1
size: -
D: TRBD2
DNA: TGCGCCAGCAGCTCGGGGGGGGTGGACATTCAGTACTTC
CDR3: CASSSGGVDIQYF

J: TRBJ2-1
V: TRBV28
size: -
D: -
DNA: TGTGCCAGCAGTCCTAACAATGAGCAGTTCTTC
CDR3: CASSPNNEQFF

J: TRBJ2-7
V: TRBV19
size: -
D: -
DNA: TGTGCCAGTAGTATCGGGCCCGGGGGAAGCTCCTACGAGCAGTACTTC
CDR3: CASSIGPGGSSYEQYF

J: TRBJ1-3
V: TRBV4-1
size: -
D: -
DNA: TGCGCCAGCAGCCAAGAGCCCAGCGGGAACTCTGGAAACACCATATATTTT
CDR3: CASSQEPSGNSGNTIYF

J: TRBJ2-7
V: TRBV27
size: -
D: -
DNA: TGTGCCAGCAGTATGGCGGGCAATTTCTACGAGCAGTACTTC
CDR3: CASSMAGNFYEQYF

J: TRBJ1-2
V: TRBV6-1
size: -
D: -
DNA: TGTGCCAGCAGTGAATGGAGGGGCGCGCAGAACTATGGCTACACCTTC
CDR3: CASSEWRGAQNYGYTF

J: TRBJ1-3
V: TRBV6-5
size: -
D: -
DNA: TGTGCCAGCAGTTTTACAGGGTATGAATCTGGAAACACCATATATTTT
CDR3: CASSFTGYESGNTIYF

J: TRBJ2-7
V: TRBV2
size: few
D: TRBD1
DNA: TGTGCCAGCAGTGGGGACAGTTACGAGCAGTACTTC
CDR3: CASSGDSYEQYF

J: TRBJ1-2
V: TRBV9
size: few
D: -
DNA: TGTGCCAGCAGCTCCCCCTCGTGGCGGGAAGGCTACACCTTC
CDR3: CASSSPSWREGYTF

J: TRBJ1-4
V: TRBV4-1
size: -
D: -
DNA: TGCGCCAGCAGCCAAGATCGCGGAACTAATGAAAAACTGTTTTTT
CDR3: CASSQDRGTNEKLFF

J: TRBJ2-1
V: TRBV19
size: once
D: -
DNA: TGTGCCAGTAGTACACGCATTCTGACTGACAATGAGCAGTTCTTC
CDR3: CASSTRILTDNEQFF

J: TRBJ1-5
V: TRBV15
size: -
D: -
DNA: TGTGCCACCACCGGGGTGCCCTCCGTCAATCAGCCCCAGCATTTT
CDR3: CATTGVPSVNQPQHF

J: TRBJ1-4
V: TRBV7-9
size: -
D: -
DNA: TGTGCCAGCAGCCCAGTGGGAGCAACTAATGAAAAACTGTTTTTT
CDR3: CASSPVGATNEKLFF

J: TRBJ2-6
V: TRBV27
size: few
D: -
DNA: TGTGCCAGCAGTTTATCGAACCCTTGGGACTCACGGGCCAACGTCCTGACTTTC
CDR3: CASSLSNPWDSRANVLTF

J: TRBJ2-7
V: TRBV28
size: few
D: TRBD2
DNA: TGTGCCAGCACCCCGGGGGGGAGTTCCTACGAGCAGTACTTC
CDR3: CASTPGGSSYEQYF

J: TRBJ1-5
V: TRBV25-1
size: -
D: TRBD1
DNA: TGTGCCAGCAGAGACAGGGGTGAGCCCCAGCATTTT
CDR3: CASRDRGEPQHF

J: TRBJ1-1
V: TRBV4-1
size: few
D: -
DNA: TGCGCCAGCAGCCACCAGGGAACTGAAGCTTTCTTT
CDR3: CASSHQGTEAFF

J: TRBJ1-4
V: TRBV5-1
size: few
D: -
DNA: TGCGCCAGCAGCTTGGCGCCACCCGGGACTAATGAAAAACTGTTTTTT
CDR3: CASSLAPPGTNEKLFF

J: TRBJ1-6
V: TRBV18
size: once
D: TRBD1
DNA: TGTGCCAGCTCACCTTACGACAGGGACTCACCCCTCCACTTT
CDR3: CASSPYDRDSPLHF

J: TRBJ2-1
V: TRBV25-1
size: -
D: -
DNA: TGTGCCAGCAGTCAGGGCTCCTACAATGAGCAGTTCTTC
CDR3: CASSQGSYNEQFF

J: TRBJ1-5
V: TRBV5-6
size: -
D: -
DNA: TGTGCCAGCAGCAGAGGGGGAAATCAGCCCCAGCATTTT
CDR3: CASSRGGNQPQHF

J: TRBJ2-5
V: TRBV30
size: -
D: -
DNA: TGTGCCTGGAGCAGGGGTCGGGAGACCCAGTACTTC
CDR3: CAWSRGRETQYF

J: TRBJ1-3
V: TRBV19
size: few
D: -
DNA: TGTGCCAGTAGCCTTGGGGGCGGCTCTGGAAACACCATATATTTT
CDR3: CASSLGGGSGNTIYF

J: TRBJ1-2
V: TRBV18
size: once
D: TRBD1
DNA: TGTGCCAGCTCCCCTCCTGGACAGGTGTCACATGGCTACACCTTC
CDR3: CASSPPGQVSHGYTF

J: TRBJ1-1
V: TRBV5-4
size: -
D: TRBD1
DNA: TGTGCCAGCAGGCCAACAGGGGGCACTGAAGCTTTCTTT
CDR3: CASRPTGGTEAFF

J: TRBJ2-2
V: TRBV2
size: -
D: -
DNA: TGTGCCAGCAGTGGGCCCCCGGGGGATATTTTGATGGGCGGGGAGCTGTTTTTT
CDR3: CASSGPPGDILMGGELFF

J: TRBJ2-7
V: TRBV2
size: -
D: -
DNA: TGTGCCAGCAGTGCTTCAGGATTACTCTCCTACGAGCAGTACTTC
CDR3: CASSASGLLSYEQYF

J: TRBJ2-7
V: TRBV19
size: -
D: -
DNA: TGTGCCAGTAGCTTAGGGAGCTCCTACGAGCAGTACTTC
CDR3: CASSLGSSYEQYF

J: TRBJ2-7
V: TRBV28
size: few
D: TRBD1
DNA: TGTGCCAGCAGTCTGACAGGGAAGGGCGAGCAGTACTTC
CDR3: CASSLTGKGEQYF

J: TRBJ2-7
V: TRBV18
size: few
D: TRBD1
DNA: TGTGCCAGCTCAGCCGGGACAGGGAGTGACGAGCAGTACTTC
CDR3: CASSAGTGSDEQYF

J: TRBJ2-3
V: TRBV11-3
size: -
D: TRBD2
DNA: TGTGCCAGCAGTGGGGGGGGGAGTCGGGATACGCAGTATTTT
CDR3: CASSGGGSRDTQYF

J: TRBJ1-1
V: TRBV27
size: -
D: TRBD1
DNA: TGTGCCAGCAGTTTAAACCCCAGGGGGACTGAAGCTTTCTTT
CDR3: CASSLNPRGTEAFF

J: TRBJ1-5
V: TRBV30
size: -
D: TRBD1
DNA: TGTGCCTTTGGACAGGGGATAGATCAGCCCCAGCATTTT
CDR3: CAFGQGIDQPQHF

J: TRBJ2-1
V: TRBV5-1
size: -
D: TRBD2
DNA: TGCGCCAGCAGCCTAACACTAGCGGGAGGAGGCTATGAGCAGTTCTTC
CDR3: CASSLTLAGGGYEQFF

J: TRBJ2-7
V: TRBV7-2
size: -
D: TRBD2
DNA: TGTGCCAGCAGCTTATGGGCCAGCGGGGGGGCCGGCTACGAGCAGTACTTC
CDR3: CASSLWASGGAGYEQYF

J: TRBJ1-1
V: TRBV28
size: -
D: -
DNA: TGTGCCAGCAGTTTTGAGGAGGGCCTGAACACTGAAGCTTTCTTT
CDR3: CASSFEEGLNTEAFF

J: TRBJ2-5
V: TRBV9
size: -
D: -
DNA: TGTGCCAGCAGCCCCGGGGTGGAAGAGACCCAGTACTTC
CDR3: CASSPGVEETQYF